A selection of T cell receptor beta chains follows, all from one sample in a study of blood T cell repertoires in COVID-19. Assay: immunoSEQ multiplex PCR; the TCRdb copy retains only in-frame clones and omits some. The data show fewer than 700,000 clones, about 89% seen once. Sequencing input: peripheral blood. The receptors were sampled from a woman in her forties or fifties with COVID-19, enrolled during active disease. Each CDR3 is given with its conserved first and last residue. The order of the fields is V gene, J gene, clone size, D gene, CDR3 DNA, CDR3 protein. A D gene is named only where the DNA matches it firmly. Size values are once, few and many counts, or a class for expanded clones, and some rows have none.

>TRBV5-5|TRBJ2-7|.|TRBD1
TGTGCCAGCAGCTGGGGGACAGGGGACTACGAGCAGTACTTC
CASSWGTGDYEQYF
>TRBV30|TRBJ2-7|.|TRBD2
TGTGCCTGGCGGTCGGGGGGTAGGAAGTACTTC
CAWRSGGRKYF
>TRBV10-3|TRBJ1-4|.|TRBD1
TGTGCCATCAGCCCGGGACAGGGAAATGAAAAACTGTTTTTT
CAISPGQGNEKLFF
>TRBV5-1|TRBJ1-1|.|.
TGCGCCAGCAGCTTAGCACTAACGAACACTGAAGCTTTCTTT
CASSLALTNTEAFF
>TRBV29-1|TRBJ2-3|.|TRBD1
TGCAGCGTCAAGAGGACAGGGGCAGATACGCAGTATTTT
CSVKRTGADTQYF
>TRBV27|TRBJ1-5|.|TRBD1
TGTGCCAGCAGTTTAAGGGGGCGGGTCAATCAGCCCCAGCATTTT
CASSLRGRVNQPQHF
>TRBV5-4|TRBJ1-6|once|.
TGTGCCAGCAGCATCCAGGGGCAGAATTCACCCCTCCACTTT
CASSIQGQNSPLHF
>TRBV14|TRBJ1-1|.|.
TGTGCCAGCAGCAGCGGGGGAGCTGAAGCTTTCTTT
CASSSGGAEAFF
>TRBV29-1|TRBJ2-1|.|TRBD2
TGCAGCGTTGAAGGTGGGACTATTCCTCCTTATCAGAATGAGCAGTTCTTC
CSVEGGTIPPYQNEQFF
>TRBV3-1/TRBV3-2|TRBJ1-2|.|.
TGTGCCAGCAGCCTCTTAGGGGTCGACTATGGCTACACCTTC
CASSLLGVDYGYTF
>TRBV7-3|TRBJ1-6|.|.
TGTGCCAGCGGGGGAGGGGGTGATTCACCCCTCCACTTT
CASGGGGDSPLHF
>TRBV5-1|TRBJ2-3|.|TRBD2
TGCGCCAGCAGCGCACGACAGCCGGGAGGGACAGATACGCAGTATTTT
CASSARQPGGTDTQYF
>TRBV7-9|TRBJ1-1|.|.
TGTGCCAGCAGCTTAGTGCTAGGGGGTAGGACTGAAGCTTTCTTT
CASSLVLGGRTEAFF
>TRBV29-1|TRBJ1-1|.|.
TGCAGCGTTGACCCGTCAGGGCTTGAAGCTTTCTTT
CSVDPSGLEAFF
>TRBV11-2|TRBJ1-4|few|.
TGTGCCAGCAGCCAGCAGACTGAGGGAGAGAAGTTTTTT
CASSQQTEGEKFF
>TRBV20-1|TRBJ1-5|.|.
TGCAGTGCTAGTGGCAGGGTGGGGATTTATAGCAATCAGCCCCAGCATTTT
CSASGRVGIYSNQPQHF
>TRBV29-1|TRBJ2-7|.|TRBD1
TGCAGCGCCGTGACAGGGGGCCTCGAGCAGTACTTC
CSAVTGGLEQYF
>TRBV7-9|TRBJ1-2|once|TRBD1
TGTGCCAGCAGCCCGGGACAGAACTATGGCTACACCTTC
CASSPGQNYGYTF
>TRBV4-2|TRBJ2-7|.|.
TGTGCCAGCAGCCACGGGATTTCCTACGAGCAGTACTTC
CASSHGISYEQYF
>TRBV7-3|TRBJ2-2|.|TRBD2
TGTGCCAGCAACATCACGCGGGGGGACCTCACCGGGGAGCTGTTTTTT
CASNITRGDLTGELFF
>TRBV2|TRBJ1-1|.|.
TGTGCCAGCAGCCGGCGGACAGACACTGAAACTTTCTTT
CASSRRTDTETFF
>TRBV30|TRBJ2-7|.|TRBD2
TGTGCCTGGAGTGCCGGGACTAGCTTCTCCGAGCAGTACTTC
CAWSAGTSFSEQYF
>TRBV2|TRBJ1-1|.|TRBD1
TGTGCCAGCACCAAGAGGACAGGGAACACTGAAGCTTTCTTT
CASTKRTGNTEAFF
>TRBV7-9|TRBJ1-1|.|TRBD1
TGTGCCAGCAGCTTAGGTGCCACAGGGGGCACTGAAGCTTTCTTT
CASSLGATGGTEAFF
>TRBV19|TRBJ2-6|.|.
TGTGCCACTCTAAATTGGGGCCAGGTGGGCACTGGGGCCAACGTCCTGACTTTC
CATLNWGQVGTGANVLTF
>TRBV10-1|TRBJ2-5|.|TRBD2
TGCGCTTGGCGGGGGGGCCAAGAGACCCAGTACTTC
CAWRGGQETQYF
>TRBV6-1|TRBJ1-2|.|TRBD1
TGTGCCAGCAGTGAAAGGGGACAGGGCTATGGCTACACCTTC
CASSERGQGYGYTF
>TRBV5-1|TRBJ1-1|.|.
TGCGCCAGCAGCTTGGAAGGGGGTAGGGTTGAAGCTTTCTTT
CASSLEGGRVEAFF
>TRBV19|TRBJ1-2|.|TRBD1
TGTGCCAGTAAGGGACAGGGACCCAAGAATGGCTACACCTTC
CASKGQGPKNGYTF
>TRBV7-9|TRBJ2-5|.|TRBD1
TGTGCCAGCAGCTTCGGGACAGGCAGAAGAGGGGCCCAGTACTTC
CASSFGTGRRGAQYF
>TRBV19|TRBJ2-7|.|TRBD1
TGTGCCAGTAGTTGGACAGGGGGCCCCACCTACGAGCAGTACTTC
CASSWTGGPTYEQYF
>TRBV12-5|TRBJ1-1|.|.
TGTGCTAGTGGTTTGGTACTGGTAGCTTACATGAACACTGAAGCTTTCTTT
CASGLVLVAYMNTEAFF
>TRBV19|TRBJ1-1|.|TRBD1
TGTGCCAGTAGTCCGTTCGGACAGGGAACAGGGACTGAAGCTTTCTTT
CASSPFGQGTGTEAFF
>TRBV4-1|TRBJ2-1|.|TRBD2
TGCGCCAGCAGCCTCCAGAGCGGGGGCTACAATGAGCAGTTCTTC
CASSLQSGGYNEQFF
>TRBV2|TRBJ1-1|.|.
TGTGCCAGCAGTGCACAGGGGAACACTGAAGCTTTCTTT
CASSAQGNTEAFF
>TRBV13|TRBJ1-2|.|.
TGTGCCAGCAGCGCCTATTTGGGGGGCGGGAGTGGCTACACCTTC
CASSAYLGGGSGYTF
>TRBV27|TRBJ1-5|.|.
TGTGCCAGCAGTTTAAGGGGGAATCAGCCCCAGCATTTT
CASSLRGNQPQHF
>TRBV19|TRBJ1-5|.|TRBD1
TGTGCCAGTAGTATGGGGGACAGGGGTAAGCAGCCCCAGCATTTT
CASSMGDRGKQPQHF
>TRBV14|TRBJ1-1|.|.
TGTGCCAGCAGCCAAGAACGGGGTACTGAAGCTTTCTTT
CASSQERGTEAFF
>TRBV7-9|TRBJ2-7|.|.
TGTGCCAGCAGCTTAGGCGGAGGACTCTACGAGCAGTACTTC
CASSLGGGLYEQYF
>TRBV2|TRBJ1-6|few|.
TGTGCCAGCACGGAGGAGGGTTATTCACCCCTCCACTTT
CASTEEGYSPLHF
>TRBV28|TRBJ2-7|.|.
TGTGCCAGCAGTACAGTACAGGGCAAGGGCTACGAGCAGTACTTC
CASSTVQGKGYEQYF
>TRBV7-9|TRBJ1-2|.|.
TGTGCCAGCAGCTTAGGAACAGGCTTTAACTATGGCTACACCTTC
CASSLGTGFNYGYTF
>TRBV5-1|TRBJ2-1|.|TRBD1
TGCGCCAGCAGCGAGAGGACAGGGTTAGTCAATGAGCAGTTCTTC
CASSERTGLVNEQFF
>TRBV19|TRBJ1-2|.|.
TGTGCCAGTAGTATAGACGCGACAGGAGTGAGTGGCTACACCTTC
CASSIDATGVSGYTF
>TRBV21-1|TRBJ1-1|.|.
TGTGCCAGCAGAGGAAGGGGTCCCCCGAACACTGAAGCTTTCTTT
CASRGRGPPNTEAFF
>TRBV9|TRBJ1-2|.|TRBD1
TGTGCCAGCAGCGGACAGGGCTTTATGTTGGGCTACACCTTC
CASSGQGFMLGYTF
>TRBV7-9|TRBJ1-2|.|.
TGTGCCAGCAGCTTAGGACAGGAGCCCCTTGTCGACTATGGCTACACCTTC
CASSLGQEPLVDYGYTF
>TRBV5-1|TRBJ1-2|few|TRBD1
TGCGCCAGCAGCCTGATAAGCCGGGACAGCGGAGGAGGCTACACCTTC
CASSLISRDSGGGYTF